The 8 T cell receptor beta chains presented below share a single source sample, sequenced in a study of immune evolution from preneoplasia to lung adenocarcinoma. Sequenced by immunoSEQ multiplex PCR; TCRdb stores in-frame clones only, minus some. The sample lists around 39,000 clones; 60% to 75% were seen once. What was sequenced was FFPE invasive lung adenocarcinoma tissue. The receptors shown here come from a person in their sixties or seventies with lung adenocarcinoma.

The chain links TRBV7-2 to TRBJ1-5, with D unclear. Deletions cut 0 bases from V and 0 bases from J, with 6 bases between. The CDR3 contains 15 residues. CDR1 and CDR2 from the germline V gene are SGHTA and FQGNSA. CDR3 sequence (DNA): TGTGCCAGCAGCTTAGCGCGGGATAGCAATCAGCCCCAGCATTTT. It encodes CASSLARDSNQPQHF.

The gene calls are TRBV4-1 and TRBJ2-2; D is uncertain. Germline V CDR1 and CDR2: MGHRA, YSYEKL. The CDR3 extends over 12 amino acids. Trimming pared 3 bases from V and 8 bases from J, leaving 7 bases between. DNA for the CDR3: TGCGCCAGCAGCCACGTAGGGGGGGAGCTGTTTTTT. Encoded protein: CASSHVGGELFF.

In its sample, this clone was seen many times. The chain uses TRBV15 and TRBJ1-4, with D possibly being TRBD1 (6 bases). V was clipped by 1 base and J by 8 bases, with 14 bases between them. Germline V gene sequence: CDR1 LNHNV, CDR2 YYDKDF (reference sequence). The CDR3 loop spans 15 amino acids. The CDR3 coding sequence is TGTGCCACCAGCAGAGTGTACAGGGACGACGAAAAACTGTTTTTT. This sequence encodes CATSRVYRDDEKLFF.

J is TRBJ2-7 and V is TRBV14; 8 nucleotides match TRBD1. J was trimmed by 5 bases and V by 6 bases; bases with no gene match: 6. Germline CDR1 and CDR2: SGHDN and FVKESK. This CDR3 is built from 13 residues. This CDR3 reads CASRRTGQHEQYF. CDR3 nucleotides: TGTGCCAGCAGGCGGACAGGGCAACACGAGCAGTACTTC. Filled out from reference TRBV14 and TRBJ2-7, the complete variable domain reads EAGVTQFPSHSVIEKGQTVTLRCDPISGHDNLYWYRRVMGKEIKFLLHFVKESKQDESGMPNNRFLAERTGGTYSTLKVQPAELEDSGVYFCASRRTGQHEQYFGPGTRLTVT.

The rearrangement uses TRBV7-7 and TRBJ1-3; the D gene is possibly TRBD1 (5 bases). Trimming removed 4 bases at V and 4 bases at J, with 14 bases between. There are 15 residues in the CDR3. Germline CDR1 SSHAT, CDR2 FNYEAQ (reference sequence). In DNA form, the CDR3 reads TGTGCCAGCAGCTCAGGGACGACCCCGGGAAACACCATATATTTT. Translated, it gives CASSSGTTPGNTIYF.

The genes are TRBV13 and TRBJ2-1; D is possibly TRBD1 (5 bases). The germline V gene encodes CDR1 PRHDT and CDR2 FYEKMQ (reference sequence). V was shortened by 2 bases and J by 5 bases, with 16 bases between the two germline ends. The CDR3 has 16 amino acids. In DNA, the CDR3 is TGTGCCAGCAGCTTATTCCTGCGGCAGGGCCACAATGAGCAGTTCTTC. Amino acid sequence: CASSLFLRQGHNEQFF.

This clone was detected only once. Here the CDR3 reads CASSFTAGGTDTQYF. The CDR3 nucleotides are TGTGCCAGCAGCTTTACGGCAGGGGGTACAGATACGCAGTATTTT. V and J are TRBV7-2 and TRBJ2-3; 7 positions match TRBD1. Looked up from germline, CDR1 is SGHTA and CDR2 is FQGNSA. The CDR3 consists of 15 residues. With V trimmed by 3 bases and J by 3 bases, 6 bases remained unmatched.

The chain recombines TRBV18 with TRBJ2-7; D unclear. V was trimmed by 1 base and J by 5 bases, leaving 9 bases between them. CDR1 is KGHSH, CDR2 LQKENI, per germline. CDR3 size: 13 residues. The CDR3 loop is CASSPRAGDEQYF. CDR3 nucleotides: TGTGCCAGCTCACCACGGGCAGGCGACGAGCAGTACTTC.